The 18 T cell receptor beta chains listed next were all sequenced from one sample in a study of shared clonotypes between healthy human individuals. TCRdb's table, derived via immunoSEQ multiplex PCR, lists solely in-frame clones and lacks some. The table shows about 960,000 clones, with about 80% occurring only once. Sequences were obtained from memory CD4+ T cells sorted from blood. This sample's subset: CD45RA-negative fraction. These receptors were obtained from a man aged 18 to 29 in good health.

CDR3 DNA sequence: TGTGCCAGCAGCCCCACCGTCCTTAGCAATCAGCCCCAGCATTTT. This codes for CASSPTVLSNQPQHF. This sequence joins TRBV11-2 and TRBJ1-5; D gene uncertain. This CDR3 spans 15 amino acids. The ends were cut back, 5 bases at V and 0 bases at J, with 11 bases in the middle. The germline CDR1 and CDR2 sequences are SGHAT and FQNNGV.

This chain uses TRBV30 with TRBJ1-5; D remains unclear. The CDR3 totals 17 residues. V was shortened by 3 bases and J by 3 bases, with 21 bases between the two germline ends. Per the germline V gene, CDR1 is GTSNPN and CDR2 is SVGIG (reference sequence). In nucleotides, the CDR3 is TGTGCCTGGAGCGTATCGGGTCGGGGAGGATACAATCAGCCCCAGCATTTT. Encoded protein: CAWSVSGRGGYNQPQHF.

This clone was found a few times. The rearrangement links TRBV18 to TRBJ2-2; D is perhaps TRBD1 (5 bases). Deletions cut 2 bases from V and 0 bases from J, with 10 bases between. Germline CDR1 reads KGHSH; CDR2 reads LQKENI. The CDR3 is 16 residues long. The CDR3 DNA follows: TGTGCCAGCTCACCAATGCAGGGCGCGAACACCGGGGAGCTGTTTTTT. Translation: CASSPMQGANTGELFF.

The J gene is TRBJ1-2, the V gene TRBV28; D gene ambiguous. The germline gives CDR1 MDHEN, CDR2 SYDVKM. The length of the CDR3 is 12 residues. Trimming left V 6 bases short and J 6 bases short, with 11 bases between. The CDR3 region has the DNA TGTGCCAGCAGACCCATCTTAGATGGCTACACCTTC. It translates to CASRPILDGYTF.

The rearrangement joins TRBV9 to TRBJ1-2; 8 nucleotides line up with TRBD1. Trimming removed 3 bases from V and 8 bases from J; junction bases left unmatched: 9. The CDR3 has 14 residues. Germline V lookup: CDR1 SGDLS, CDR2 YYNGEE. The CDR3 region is CASSGHQGARGYTF. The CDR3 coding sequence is TGTGCCAGCAGCGGTCATCAGGGGGCAAGAGGCTACACCTTC.

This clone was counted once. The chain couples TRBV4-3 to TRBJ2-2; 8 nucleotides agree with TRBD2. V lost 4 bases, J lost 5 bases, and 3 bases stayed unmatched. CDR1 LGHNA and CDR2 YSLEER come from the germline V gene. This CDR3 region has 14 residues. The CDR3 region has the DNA TGCGCCAGCAGCCCGGGAGGGAGGACCGGGGAGCTGTTTTTT. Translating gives CASSPGGRTGELFF.

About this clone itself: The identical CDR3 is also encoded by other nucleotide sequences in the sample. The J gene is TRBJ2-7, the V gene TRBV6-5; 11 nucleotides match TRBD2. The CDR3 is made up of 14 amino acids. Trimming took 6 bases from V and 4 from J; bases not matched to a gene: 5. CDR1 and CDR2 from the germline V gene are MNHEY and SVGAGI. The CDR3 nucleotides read TGTGCCAGCAGCCTTCTAGCGGGGGGATACGAGCAGTACTTC. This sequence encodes CASSLLAGGYEQYF.

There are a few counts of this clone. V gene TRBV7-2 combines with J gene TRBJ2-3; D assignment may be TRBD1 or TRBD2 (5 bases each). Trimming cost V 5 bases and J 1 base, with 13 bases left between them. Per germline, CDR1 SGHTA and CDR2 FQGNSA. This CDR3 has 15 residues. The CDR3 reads CASSPLVGGTDTQYF. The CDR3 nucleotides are TGTGCCAGCAGCCCCCTAGTGGGGGGCACAGATACGCAGTATTTT.

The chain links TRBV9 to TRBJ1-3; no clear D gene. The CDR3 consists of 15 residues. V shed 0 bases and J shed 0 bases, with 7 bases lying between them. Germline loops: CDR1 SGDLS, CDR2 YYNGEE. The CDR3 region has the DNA TGTGCCAGCAGCGTAGCTGGGGTCTCTGGAAACACCATATATTTT. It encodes CASSVAGVSGNTIYF.

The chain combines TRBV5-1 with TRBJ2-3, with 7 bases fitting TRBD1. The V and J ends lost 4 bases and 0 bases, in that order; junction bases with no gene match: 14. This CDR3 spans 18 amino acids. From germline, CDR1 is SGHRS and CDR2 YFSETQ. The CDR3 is CASSPLRGLSPSTDTQYF. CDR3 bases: TGCGCCAGCAGCCCACTGAGGGGGCTCTCCCCTAGCACAGATACGCAGTATTTT. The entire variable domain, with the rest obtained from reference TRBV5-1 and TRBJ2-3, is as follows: KAGVTQTPRYLIKTRGQQVTLSCSPISGHRSVSWYQQTPGQGLQFLFEYFSETQRNKGNFPGRFSGRQFSNSRSEMNVSTLELGDSALYLCASSPLRGLSPSTDTQYFGPGTRLTVL.

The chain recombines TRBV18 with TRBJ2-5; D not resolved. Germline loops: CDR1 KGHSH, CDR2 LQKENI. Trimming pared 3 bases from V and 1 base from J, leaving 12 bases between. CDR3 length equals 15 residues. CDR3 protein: CASSPPGSLQETQYF. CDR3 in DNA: TGTGCCAGCTCACCCCCAGGTAGCCTCCAAGAGACCCAGTACTTC.

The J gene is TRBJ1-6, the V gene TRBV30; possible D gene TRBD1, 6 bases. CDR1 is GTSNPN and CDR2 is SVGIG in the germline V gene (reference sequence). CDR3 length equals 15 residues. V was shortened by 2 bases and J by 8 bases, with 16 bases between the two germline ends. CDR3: CAWSLASGGYSPLHF. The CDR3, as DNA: TGTGCCTGGAGTCTCGCATCCGGGGGCTATTCACCCCTCCACTTT.

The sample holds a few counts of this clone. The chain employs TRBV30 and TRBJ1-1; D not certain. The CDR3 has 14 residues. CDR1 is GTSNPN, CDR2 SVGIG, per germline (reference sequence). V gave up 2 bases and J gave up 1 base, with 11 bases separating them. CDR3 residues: CAWSRTTGNTEAFF. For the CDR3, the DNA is TGTGCCTGGAGTCGTACAACTGGGAACACTGAAGCTTTCTTT.

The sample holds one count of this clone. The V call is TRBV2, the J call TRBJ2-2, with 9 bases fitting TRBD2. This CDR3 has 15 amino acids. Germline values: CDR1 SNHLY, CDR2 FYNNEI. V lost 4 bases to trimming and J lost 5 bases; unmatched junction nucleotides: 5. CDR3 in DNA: TGTGCCAGCAGTGCACAACTAGCGGGTACCGGGGAGCTGTTTTTT. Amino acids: CASSAQLAGTGELFF.

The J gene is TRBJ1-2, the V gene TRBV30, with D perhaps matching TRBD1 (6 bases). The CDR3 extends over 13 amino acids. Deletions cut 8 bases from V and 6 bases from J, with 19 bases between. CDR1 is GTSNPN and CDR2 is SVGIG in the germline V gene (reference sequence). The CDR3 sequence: CASRGGPPDGYTF. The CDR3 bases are TGTGCCAGCCGTGGGGGCCCGCCGGATGGCTACACCTTC.

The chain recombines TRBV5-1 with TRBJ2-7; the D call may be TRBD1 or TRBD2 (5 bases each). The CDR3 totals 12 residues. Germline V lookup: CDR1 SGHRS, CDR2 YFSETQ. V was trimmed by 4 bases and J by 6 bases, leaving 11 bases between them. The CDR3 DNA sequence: TGCGCCAGCAGCCATGGGGCGGGCGAGCAGTACTTC. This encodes CASSHGAGEQYF.

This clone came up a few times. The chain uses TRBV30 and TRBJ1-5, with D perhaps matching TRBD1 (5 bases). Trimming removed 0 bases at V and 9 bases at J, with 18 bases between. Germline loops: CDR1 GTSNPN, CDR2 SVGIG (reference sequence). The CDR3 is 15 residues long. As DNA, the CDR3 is TGTGCCTGGAGTGTACTCTCAGGGCCCCGATGGCCCCAGCATTTT. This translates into CAWSVLSGPRWPQHF.

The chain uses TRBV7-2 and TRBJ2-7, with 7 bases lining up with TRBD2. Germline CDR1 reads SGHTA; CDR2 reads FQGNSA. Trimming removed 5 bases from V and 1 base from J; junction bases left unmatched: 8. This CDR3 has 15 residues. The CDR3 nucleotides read TGTGCCAGCAGCCGTATGCCTAGCGGTTCCTACGAGCAGTACTTC. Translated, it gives CASSRMPSGSYEQYF.